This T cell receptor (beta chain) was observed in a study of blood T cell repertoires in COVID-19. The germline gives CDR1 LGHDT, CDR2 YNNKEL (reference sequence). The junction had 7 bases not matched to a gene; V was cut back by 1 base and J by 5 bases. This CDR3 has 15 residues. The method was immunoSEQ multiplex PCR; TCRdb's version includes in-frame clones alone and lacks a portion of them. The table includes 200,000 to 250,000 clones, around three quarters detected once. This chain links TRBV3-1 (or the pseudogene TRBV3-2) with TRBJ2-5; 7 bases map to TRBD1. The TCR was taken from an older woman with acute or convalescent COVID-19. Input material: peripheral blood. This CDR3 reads CASSQGQGRPETQYF. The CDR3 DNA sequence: TGTGCCAGCAGCCAAGGACAGGGCCGGCCGGAGACCCAGTACTTC.